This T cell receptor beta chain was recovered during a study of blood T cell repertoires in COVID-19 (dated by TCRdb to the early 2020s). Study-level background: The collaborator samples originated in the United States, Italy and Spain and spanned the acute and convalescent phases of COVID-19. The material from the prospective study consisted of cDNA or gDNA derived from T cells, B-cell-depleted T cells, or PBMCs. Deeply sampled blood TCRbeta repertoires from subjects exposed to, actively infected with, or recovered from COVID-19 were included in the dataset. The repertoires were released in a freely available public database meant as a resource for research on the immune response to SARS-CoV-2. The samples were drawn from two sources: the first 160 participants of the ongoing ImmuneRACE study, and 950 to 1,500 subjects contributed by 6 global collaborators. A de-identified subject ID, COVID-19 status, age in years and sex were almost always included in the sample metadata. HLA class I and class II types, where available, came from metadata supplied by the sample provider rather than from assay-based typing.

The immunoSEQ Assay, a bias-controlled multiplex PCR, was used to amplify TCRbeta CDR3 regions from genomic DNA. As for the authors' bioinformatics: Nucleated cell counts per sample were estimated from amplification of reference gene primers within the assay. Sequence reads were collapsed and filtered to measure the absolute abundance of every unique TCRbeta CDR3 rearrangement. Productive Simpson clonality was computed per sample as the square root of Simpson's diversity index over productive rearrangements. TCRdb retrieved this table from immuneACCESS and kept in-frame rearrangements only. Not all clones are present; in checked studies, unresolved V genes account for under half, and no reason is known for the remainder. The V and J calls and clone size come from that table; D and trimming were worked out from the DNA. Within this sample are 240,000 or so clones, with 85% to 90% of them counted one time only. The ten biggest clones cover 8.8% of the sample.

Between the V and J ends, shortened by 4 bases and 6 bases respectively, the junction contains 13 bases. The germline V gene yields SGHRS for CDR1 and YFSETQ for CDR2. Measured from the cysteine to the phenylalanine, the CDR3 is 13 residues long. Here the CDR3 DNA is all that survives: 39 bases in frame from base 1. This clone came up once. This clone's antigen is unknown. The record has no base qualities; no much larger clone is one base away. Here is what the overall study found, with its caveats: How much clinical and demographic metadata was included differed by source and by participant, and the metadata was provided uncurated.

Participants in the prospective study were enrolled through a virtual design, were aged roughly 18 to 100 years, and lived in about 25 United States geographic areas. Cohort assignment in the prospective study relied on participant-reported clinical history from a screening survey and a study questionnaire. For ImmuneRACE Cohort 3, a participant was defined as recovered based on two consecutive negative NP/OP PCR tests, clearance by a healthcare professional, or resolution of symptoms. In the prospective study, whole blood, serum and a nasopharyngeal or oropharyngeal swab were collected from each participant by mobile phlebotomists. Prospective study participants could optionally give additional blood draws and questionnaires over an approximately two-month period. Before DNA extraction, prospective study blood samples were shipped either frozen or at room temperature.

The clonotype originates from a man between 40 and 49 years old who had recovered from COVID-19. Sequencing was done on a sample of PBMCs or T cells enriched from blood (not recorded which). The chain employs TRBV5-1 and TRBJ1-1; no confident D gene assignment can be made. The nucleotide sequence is TGCGCCAGCAGCCCTACTGCGGCGGCTGAAGCTTTCTTT. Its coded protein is CASSPTAAAEAFF.